The 14 T cell receptor beta chains below were found in one sample sequenced in a study of T-cell memory formation after mild COVID-19. MiXCR, run by TCRdb on the 5' RACE reads, gives a single entry per CDR3 protein. Among 500,000 to 550,000 distinct CDR3 sequences listed, just over 20% were seen once. The sequenced sample was PBMCs or a T cell subset sorted from them (not recorded which). The receptors were sampled from an adult woman who had mild COVID-19 (a few samples of this study predate the infection). Cell type and time point are not known.

The chain recombines TRBV9 with TRBJ2-7, with D maybe TRBD1 (6 bases). The germline V gene has CDR1 SGDLS and CDR2 YYNGEE. V lost 4 bases and J 0 bases, leaving 17 bases between the germline ends. This CDR3 is built from 16 residues. The CDR3 region has the DNA TGTGCCAGCAGCCATACTCCGGCGGACAGCTCCTACGAGCAGTACTTC. Its protein product is CASSHTPADSSYEQYF.

In its sample, this clonotype was seen a few times. This chain links TRBV5-1 with TRBJ2-5; 10 bases line up with TRBD1. CDR1 is SGHRS, CDR2 YFSETQ, per germline. V shed 4 bases, J shed 3 bases, and the junction held 9 bases outside the gene matches. This CDR3 has 16 residues. The CDR3 reads CASSHHRTGGEETQYF. DNA for the CDR3: TGCGCCAGCAGCCATCATCGGACAGGGGGGGAAGAGACCCAGTACTTC.

This clonotype was picked up a small number of times. The gene calls are TRBV15 and TRBJ1-3; a possible D gene is TRBD1 (5 bases). CDR3 length equals 17 residues. Germline CDR1 LNHNV, CDR2 YYDKDF (reference sequence). V was cut by 3 bases and J by 0 bases, with 15 bases left in between. The CDR3 coding sequence is TGTGCCACCAGCAGTTCTGAGGGGATAGTCTCTGGAAACACCATATATTTT. Its translation: CATSSSEGIVSGNTIYF.

The V call is TRBV7-9, the J call TRBJ2-5; TRBD2 agrees at 9 bases. J lost 5 bases, V lost 6 bases, and 10 bases had no gene match. Germline CDR1 SEHNR, CDR2 FQNEAQ (reference sequence). CDR3 length: 15 amino acids. The CDR3 region has the DNA TGTGCCAGCAGTCGATTGCGGGGGGGCACGGAGACCCAGTACTTC. It translates to CASSRLRGGTETQYF. Full variable domain (outside the CDR3, taken from reference TRBV7-9 and TRBJ2-5): DTGVSQNPRHKITKRGQNVTFRCDPISEHNRLYWYRQTLGQGPEFLTYFQNEAQLEKSRLLSDRFSAERPKGSFSTLEIQRTEQGDSAMYLCASSRLRGGTETQYFGPGTRLLVL.

In this sample, this clonotype turned up many times. This chain uses TRBV7-8 with TRBJ1-5; D call uncertain. The germline V gene encodes CDR1 SGHVS and CDR2 FQNEAQ. This CDR3 is 15 amino acids long. Trimming removed 1 base from V and 5 bases from J, with 12 bases in between. The CDR3 loop reads CASSLEPSRDQPQHF. The CDR3 DNA reads TGTGCCAGCAGCTTAGAACCAAGTAGGGATCAGCCCCAGCATTTT.

This rearrangement joins TRBV4-3 to TRBJ2-3, with 10 bases matching TRBD2. The CDR3 sequence is 16 residues long. The V gene end was trimmed by 0 bases and the J gene end by 5 bases; junction bases not matched to a gene: 5. Germline V lookup: CDR1 LGHNA, CDR2 YSLEER. The DNA for the CDR3 is TGCGCCAGCAGCCAAGATCCTAGCGGGAGTGGAGATACGCAGTATTTT. It specifies CASSQDPSGSGDTQYF.

There are a few counts of this clonotype. This chain uses TRBV6-6 with TRBJ1-5; perhaps TRBD1 as D (5 bases). CDR1 and CDR2 from the germline V gene are MNHNY and SVGAGI (reference sequence). The V gene lost 5 bases and the J gene lost 0 bases, with 14 bases spanning the gap. The CDR3 sequence is 16 residues long. The CDR3 loop reads CASSGGWPNSNQPQHF. Written as DNA, the CDR3 is TGTGCCAGCAGTGGGGGATGGCCAAATAGCAATCAGCCCCAGCATTTT.

Only a few counts were recorded for this clonotype. This chain joins TRBV24-1 and TRBJ2-1, with D possibly TRBD2 on 5 matching bases. The length of the CDR3 is 13 residues. The germline CDR1 and CDR2 sequences are KGHDR and SFDVKD. V shed 3 bases and J shed 9 bases, with 11 bases lying between them. The CDR3 protein is CATSDLFEGEQFF. The CDR3, as DNA: TGTGCCACCAGTGATCTTTTTGAGGGTGAGCAGTTCTTC.

The genes are TRBV11-3 and TRBJ2-3; 7 bases match TRBD1. This CDR3 spans 15 amino acids. The ends lost 5 bases at V and 1 base at J; junction bases unmatched: 6. Germline V lookup: CDR1 SGHNT, CDR2 YENEEA. Here the CDR3 DNA reads TGTGCCAGCAGCCCGTACGGACAGGGCACAGATACGCAGTATTTT. The encoded protein is CASSPYGQGTDTQYF.

This clonotype was observed a few times. The chain employs TRBV6-5 and TRBJ2-1; 8 nucleotides agree with TRBD1. V shed 5 bases and J 7 bases; nucleotides not matched to a gene: 10. The CDR3 is 15 amino acids. Germline V CDR1 and CDR2: MNHEY, SVGAGI. The CDR3 sequence is CASSLGQGALNEQFF. DNA for the CDR3: TGTGCCAGCAGTCTGGGGCAGGGGGCGTTAAATGAGCAGTTCTTC.

The chain employs TRBV3-1 and TRBJ2-7, with D maybe TRBD1 (6 bases). The length of the CDR3 is 15 residues. Germline lookup yields CDR1 LGHDT and CDR2 YNNKEL (reference sequence). V was clipped by 4 bases and J by 2 bases, with 15 bases between them. The CDR3 bases are TGTGCCAGCAGCCCCTACCCAGGGGTCGCCTACGAGCAGTACTTC. As protein: CASSPYPGVAYEQYF.

The gene calls are TRBV29-1 and TRBJ2-7, with D possibly matching TRBD1 (6 bases). CDR3 length: 13 amino acids. Germline V gene sequence: CDR1 SQVTM, CDR2 ANQGSEA. V gave up 4 bases and J gave up 0 bases, with 10 bases separating them. CDR3 sequence reads: CSVVGDTSYEQYF. CDR3 bases: TGCAGCGTTGTGGGGGACACCTCCTACGAGCAGTACTTC.

Only a few counts were recorded for this clonotype. The rearrangement uses TRBV12-3 or TRBV12-4 and TRBJ2-3; 13 bases line up with TRBD2. The CDR3 totals 16 residues. V trimming: 5 bases; J trimming: 3 bases; junction bases outside the gene matches: 5. CDR3 loop: CASSRTSGSSTDTQYF. CDR3 bases: TGTGCCAGCAGTCGGACTAGCGGGAGCTCAACAGATACGCAGTATTTT.

J is TRBJ2-7 and V is TRBV2; D is possibly TRBD1 or TRBD2 (5 bases each). V was shortened by 4 bases and J by 0 bases, with 10 bases between the two germline ends. CDR1 SNHLY and CDR2 FYNNEI come from the germline V gene. The CDR3 consists of 14 residues. The CDR3 loop is CASSVRGGSYEQYF. The DNA for the CDR3 is TGTGCCAGCAGTGTTCGGGGCGGCTCCTACGAGCAGTACTTC.